These 29 T cell receptor beta chains were all obtained from the same sample, sequenced in a study of persistence of HIV-infected CD4 T cells. The immunoSEQ assay was version 4, run in survey mode. Clones were sequenced by immunoSEQ multiplex PCR, and TCRdb holds only the in-frame ones, with some missing. This sample has roughly 34,000 clones, with around four fifths found just once. Stimulation used about 10 ug/mL lysate from CMV-infected fibroblasts. Sorted nonresponding memory CD4+ T cells were CD40L-negative, CD69-negative, CD45RO-high. These TCRs' antigens remain unknown. This specimen was CD4+ T cells sorted from PBMCs after roughly 19-hour stimulation, taken from a patient who received antiretroviral therapy. The origin of the receptors is an adult man with HIV who was CMV-seropositive.

V usage is TRBV5-1 and J usage is TRBJ2-2; TRBD1 agrees at 12 bases. The germline gives CDR1 SGHRS, CDR2 YFSETQ. The junction had 10 bases not matched to a gene; V was cut back by 4 bases and J by 6 bases. CDR3 length: 17 amino acids. CDR3 sequence: CASSLGPGTGGPGELFF. For the CDR3, the DNA is TGCGCCAGCAGCCTAGGTCCCGGGACAGGGGGCCCCGGGGAGCTGTTTTTT. The full variable domain, completed using reference TRBV5-1 and TRBJ2-2, is KAGVTQTPRYLIKTRGQQVTLSCSPISGHRSVSWYQQTPGQGLQFLFEYFSETQRNKGNFPGRFSGRQFSNSRSEMNVSTLELGDSALYLCASSLGPGTGGPGELFFGEGSRLTVL.

V usage is TRBV7-2 and J usage is TRBJ1-6, with D tentatively TRBD1 (5 bases). There are 13 residues in the CDR3. The V and J ends lost 4 bases and 8 bases respectively, with 9 bases between them. CDR1 is SGHTA, CDR2 FQGNSA, per germline. CDR3 bases: TGTGCCAGCAGCTCTCAGACAGATTCACCCCTCCACTTT. Protein sequence: CASSSQTDSPLHF.

J is TRBJ1-1 and V is TRBV18, with D possibly TRBD1 on 5 matching bases. Germline V gene lookup returns CDR1 KGHSH and CDR2 LQKENI. CDR3 length equals 13 residues. V was clipped by 4 bases and J by 0 bases, with 6 bases between them. The CDR3 loop is CASSRGLNTEAFF. The CDR3 DNA reads as TGTGCCAGCTCACGGGGCTTGAACACTGAAGCTTTCTTT.

The chain combines TRBV24-1 with TRBJ1-1, with 11 bases that match TRBD1. This CDR3 contains 17 residues. After removal of 5 bases from V and 0 bases from J, the junction contained 7 bases not matched to a gene. The germline gives CDR1 KGHDR, CDR2 SFDVKD. CDR3 coding DNA: TGTGCCACCAGTGCTCCCTCGGGACAGGGGGTGAACACTGAAGCTTTCTTT. Amino acids: CATSAPSGQGVNTEAFF.

This chain connects TRBV6-6 to TRBJ1-3, with D possibly matching TRBD1 (5 bases). Trimming stripped 3 bases from V and 0 bases from J, with 9 bases between. The CDR3 has 15 residues. From germline, CDR1 is MNHNY and CDR2 SVGAGI (reference sequence). The CDR3 region has the DNA TGTGCCAGCAGTTATATGGGGACCTCTGGAAACACCATATATTTT. Its protein product is CASSYMGTSGNTIYF.

V gene TRBV7-2 combines with J gene TRBJ2-3; D is ambiguous. The CDR3 is 13 residues long. Trimming left V 1 base short and J 9 bases short, with 11 bases between. CDR1 SGHTA and CDR2 FQGNSA come from the germline V gene. The CDR3 nucleotides are TGTGCCAGCAGCTTAGGGCAGTCGGGCACGCAGTATTTT. This gives the protein CASSLGQSGTQYF. Supplemented by reference TRBV7-2 and TRBJ2-3, the full variable domain reads GAGVSQSPSNKVTEKGKDVELRCDPISGHTALYWYRQSLGQGLEFLIYFQGNSAPDKSGLPSDRFSAERTGGSVSTLTIQRTQQEDSAVYLCASSLGQSGTQYFGPGTRLTVL.

V is TRBV6-5 and J is TRBJ1-5; D remains ambiguous. The V and J ends lost 6 bases and 0 bases respectively, with 9 bases between them. The CDR3 covers 14 residues. CDR1 MNHEY and CDR2 SVGAGI come from the germline V gene. The CDR3 reads CASRLTVSNQPQHF. In DNA, the CDR3 is TGTGCCAGCAGACTCACAGTTAGCAATCAGCCCCAGCATTTT.

This clone has a handful of counts. The rearrangement links TRBV7-6 to TRBJ1-1; 7 bases match TRBD1. Germline V gene sequence: CDR1 SGHVS, CDR2 FNYEAQ. Germline trimming cut 1 base from V and 1 base from J; bases unmatched to any gene: 6. CDR3 length: 16 residues. The CDR3 here is CASSLGTGVGNTEAFF. The CDR3, as DNA: TGTGCCAGCAGCTTAGGAACAGGGGTAGGGAACACTGAAGCTTTCTTT.

The chain's CDR3 is CASSPPLTGAPYEQYF. Here the CDR3 DNA reads TGTGCCAGCTCACCACCCCTGACAGGGGCCCCCTACGAGCAGTACTTC. This sequence joins TRBV18 and TRBJ2-7; 8 bases map to TRBD1. Germline loops: CDR1 KGHSH, CDR2 LQKENI. After removal of 0 bases from V and 2 bases from J, the junction contained 6 bases not matched to a gene. The CDR3 has 16 amino acids.

This clone occurred a few times. The chain recombines TRBV7-9 with TRBJ2-2; TRBD1 is a possible D gene (5 bases). Germline loops: CDR1 SEHNR, CDR2 FQNEAQ (reference sequence). The CDR3 is made up of 13 amino acids. V was pared by 5 bases and J by 10 bases, with 14 bases between. CDR3 DNA: TGTGCCAGCAGCCATCAGGGCTTTGAGGAGCTGTTTTTT. Translation: CASSHQGFEELFF. The full variable domain, in which reference TRBV7-9 and TRBJ2-2 provide the parts outside the CDR3, is DTGVSQNPRHKITKRGQNVTFRCDPISEHNRLYWYRQTLGQGPEFLTYFQNEAQLEKSRLLSDRFSAERPKGSFSTLEIQRTEQGDSAMYLCASSHQGFEELFFGEGSRLTVL.

The chain joins TRBV7-8 to TRBJ1-6, with D unclear. The V gene lost 2 bases and the J gene lost 9 bases, with 14 bases spanning the gap. Germline V gene sequence: CDR1 SGHVS, CDR2 FQNEAQ. This CDR3 is 15 amino acids long. The CDR3 DNA is TGTGCCAGCAGCTTATCGGTAGGGAAGGGTTCACCCCTCCACTTT. Protein sequence: CASSLSVGKGSPLHF. The full variable domain, in which reference TRBV7-8 and TRBJ1-6 provide the parts outside the CDR3, is GAGVSQSPRYKVAKRGQDVALRCDPISGHVSLFWYQQALGQGPEFLTYFQNEAQLDKSGLPSDRFFAERPEGSVSTLKIQRTQQEDSAVYLCASSLSVGKGSPLHFGNGTRLTVT.

The chain links TRBV19 to TRBJ2-1; maybe TRBD1 (5 bases). CDR1 is LNHDA and CDR2 is SQIVND in the germline V gene (reference sequence). V lost 3 bases and J 2 bases, leaving 11 bases between the germline ends. The CDR3 runs to 15 residues. The CDR3 nucleotides read TGTGCCAGTAGTATTAGCAGGGAACCCTACAATGAGCAGTTCTTC. Its translation: CASSISREPYNEQFF.

The chain couples TRBV5-5 to TRBJ1-5; D is unclear. Trimming removed 3 bases from V and 1 base from J, with 11 bases in between. The CDR3 is made up of 15 amino acids. Germline V CDR1 and CDR2: SGHKS, YYEKEE (reference sequence). CDR3 sequence: CASSSRTGSNQPQHF. CDR3 DNA sequence: TGTGCCAGCAGCTCCCGGACGGGAAGCAATCAGCCCCAGCATTTT.

The count of this clone is one. The rearrangement joins TRBV2 to TRBJ2-7, with 14 bases that match TRBD2. The CDR3 totals 17 residues. Germline loops: CDR1 SNHLY, CDR2 FYNNEI. V lost 4 bases, J lost 9 bases, and 14 bases stayed unmatched. CDR3 region: CASSAALGLAGVDGQYF. The CDR3 region has the DNA TGTGCCAGCAGTGCGGCTCTGGGACTAGCGGGGGTCGACGGGCAGTACTTC.

This clone has a handful of counts. The chain employs TRBV27 and TRBJ1-4; 9 positions agree with TRBD1. In germline, CDR1 is MNHEY, CDR2 SMNVEV (reference sequence). Trimming cost V 5 bases and J 0 bases; bases outside gene matches: 10. CDR3 size: 18 residues. CDR3 loop: CASSSGDREIATNEKLFF. CDR3 nucleotides: TGTGCCAGCAGTAGCGGGGACAGGGAGATTGCAACTAATGAAAAACTGTTTTTT.

This clone has just one count. The rearrangement links TRBV7-9 to TRBJ1-1; 7 bases map to TRBD1. From germline, CDR1 is SEHNR and CDR2 FQNEAQ (reference sequence). The CDR3 sequence is 15 residues long. V dropped 1 base and J dropped 12; count of bases not matched to a gene: 14. This chain's CDR3 is CASSLGLGGQSRSFF. CDR3 bases: TGTGCCAGCAGCTTAGGTTTAGGGGGCCAGTCGAGGTCTTTCTTT. Complete variable domain (other parts from reference TRBV7-9 and TRBJ1-1): DTGVSQNPRHKITKRGQNVTFRCDPISEHNRLYWYRQTLGQGPEFLTYFQNEAQLEKSRLLSDRFSAERPKGSFSTLEIQRTEQGDSAMYLCASSLGLGGQSRSFFGQGTRLTVV.

In this sample, this clone turned up a few times. The V and J genes are TRBV6-2 or TRBV6-3 and TRBJ1-5, with 7 bases identical to TRBD1. V shed 2 bases and J 2 bases; nucleotides not matched to a gene: 6. The germline CDR1 and CDR2 sequences are MNHEY and SVGEGT. The CDR3 runs 16 residues. The CDR3 region is CASSYGRRGGNQPQHF. The CDR3 bases are TGTGCCAGCAGTTACGGTCGCAGGGGGGGCAATCAGCCCCAGCATTTT.

The chain uses TRBV27 and TRBJ2-5; 8 bases map to TRBD1. The ends lost 5 bases at V and 5 bases at J; junction bases unmatched: 10. The CDR3 totals 15 residues. From germline, CDR1 is MNHEY and CDR2 SMNVEV (reference sequence). CDR3 bases: TGTGCCAGCAGTCTCTATACAGGGGGTAGTGAGACCCAGTACTTC. Amino acid sequence: CASSLYTGGSETQYF.

The table lists this clone with a few counts. The chain employs TRBV6-5 and TRBJ1-6, with a weak D call TRBD1 (6 bases). Trimming shortened V by 4 bases and J by 9 bases, and 13 bases separated the two germline ends. The CDR3 consists of 14 residues. Looked up from germline, CDR1 is MNHEY and CDR2 is SVGAGI. The CDR3 loop reads CASSSTGPRSPLHF. CDR3 nucleotides: TGTGCCAGCAGTTCGACAGGCCCCCGTTCACCCCTCCACTTT.

V gene TRBV19 combines with J gene TRBJ1-1, with D unclear. The CDR3 is 12 residues long. The V end was cut by 5 bases, the J end by 1 base, with 5 bases between. Germline V lookup: CDR1 LNHDA, CDR2 SQIVND (reference sequence). The CDR3 DNA follows: TGTGCCAGTAGTCCGGGGAACACTGAAGCTTTCTTT. This codes for CASSPGNTEAFF.

This clone came up once. The chain uses TRBV30 and TRBJ1-6; 7 bases are a match to TRBD1. J was trimmed by 5 bases and V by 3 bases; bases with no gene match: 4. The germline CDR1 and CDR2 sequences are GTSNPN and SVGIG (reference sequence). The CDR3 runs 14 residues. CDR3 amino acids: CAWRGTADNSPLHF. The CDR3 DNA sequence: TGTGCCTGGAGAGGGACAGCGGATAATTCACCCCTCCACTTT.

The chain recombines TRBV6-6 with TRBJ1-5; tentatively, D is TRBD1 (5 bases). V was clipped by 5 bases and J by 0 bases, with 17 bases between them. Germline CDR1 and CDR2: MNHNY and SVGAGI (reference sequence). The CDR3 length is 17 residues. The CDR3 protein is CASSRFSGTDSNQPQHF. CDR3 sequence (DNA): TGTGCCAGCAGTCGCTTCAGCGGGACGGATAGCAATCAGCCCCAGCATTTT.

The chain links TRBV6-5 to TRBJ1-2; 10 positions match TRBD1. The CDR3 sequence is 14 residues long. The trim removed 7 bases at V and 5 bases at J, leaving 7 bases unmatched. The V gene's germline CDR1 is MNHEY and CDR2 SVGAGI. CDR3 loop: CASMETGGSYGYTF. The CDR3 nucleotides read TGTGCCAGCATGGAGACAGGGGGCTCATATGGCTACACCTTC.

The V and J genes are TRBV7-3 and TRBJ1-2, with 12 bases lining up with TRBD1. The V and J ends lost 5 bases and 7 bases, in that order; junction bases with no gene match: 8. Germline V gene sequence: CDR1 SGHTA, CDR2 FQGTGA. CDR3 length equals 15 residues. The CDR3 DNA reads as TGTGCCAGCAGCGAACCGGGACAGGGGGCGCGTGGCTACACCTTC. Translation gives CASSEPGQGARGYTF.

This sequence joins TRBV27 and TRBJ2-7; unclear D gene. Trimming left V 5 bases short and J 6 bases short, with 20 bases between. The germline V gene has CDR1 MNHEY and CDR2 SMNVEV (reference sequence). This CDR3 contains 15 residues. For the CDR3, the DNA is TGTGCCAGCAGTCCTCGACGGCAGCCAAGGGTCGAGCAGTACTTC. Its translation: CASSPRRQPRVEQYF.

The V gene is TRBV6-1, the J gene TRBJ2-7; D gene ambiguous. The CDR3 contains 11 residues. Deletions cut 3 bases from V and 4 bases from J, with 4 bases between. Germline-derived CDR1 and CDR2 are MNHNS and SASEGT. Here the CDR3 reads CASSESYEQYF. CDR3 DNA sequence: TGTGCCAGCAGTGAGTCATACGAGCAGTACTTC.

The chain links TRBV19 to TRBJ2-1, with TRBD2 identical over 8 bases. The junction had 7 bases not matched to a gene; V was cut back by 7 bases and J by 8 bases. Germline CDR1 is LNHDA and CDR2 is SQIVND (reference sequence). The CDR3 has 13 residues. This chain's CDR3 is CASMVGGADEQFF. As DNA, the CDR3 is TGTGCCAGTATGGTCGGGGGGGCCGATGAGCAGTTCTTC.

This clone was seen just once. The chain links TRBV3-1 (or the pseudogene TRBV3-2) to TRBJ2-7; D possibly corresponds to TRBD2 (5 bases). Germline V lookup: CDR1 LGHDT, CDR2 YNNKEL (reference sequence). This CDR3 has 16 residues. Between the trimmed V and J ends, which lost 1 base and 3 bases, there was a span of 16 bases. This CDR3 reads CASSQVKGRRGYEQYF. CDR3 DNA sequence: TGTGCCAGCAGCCAAGTCAAAGGGCGCCGGGGCTACGAGCAGTACTTC.

The genes are TRBV11-3 and TRBJ2-1; TRBD2 matches at 7 bases. The germline CDR1 and CDR2 sequences are SGHNT and YENEEA. The CDR3 is 12 residues long. The trim removed 5 bases at V and 7 bases at J, leaving 2 bases unmatched. The CDR3 region has the DNA TGTGCCAGCAGCCCGGGAGGAAATGAGCAGTTCTTC. This codes for CASSPGGNEQFF. The variable domain in full, completed from reference TRBV11-3 and TRBJ2-1, reads EAGVVQSPRYKIIEKKQPVAFWCNPISGHNTLYWYLQNLGQGPELLIRYENEEAVDDSQLPKDRFSAERLKGVDSTLKIQPAELGDSAVYLCASSPGGNEQFFGPGTRLTVL.